The entry that follows covers one T cell receptor (beta chain) sequence. Its matching antigen is unknown. Produced via immunoSEQ multiplex PCR; TCRdb's table is partial and in-frame only. This table has 15,000 to 20,000 clones, 60% to 75% appearing once. This sample stems from a study of T cell repertoires in ileal Crohn's disease. Findings and limits, study-wide: Active smokers at surgery had more clonal expansions than non-smokers.

Noted time point: neoterminal ileum biopsy at postoperative endoscopy, about 6 months after surgery. Source material: ileal tissue. This TCR was recovered from an adult with Crohn's disease.

The CDR3 nucleotides read TGTGCCAGCAGTTACTCGGGCCAGGGGGGCTACACCTTC. This sequence encodes CASSYSGQGGYTF. J is TRBJ1-2 and V is TRBV6-5; D is perhaps TRBD1 (6 bases). The CDR3 is made up of 13 amino acids. Germline V gene sequence: CDR1 MNHEY, CDR2 SVGAGI. The ends were cut back, 0 bases at V and 8 bases at J, with 10 bases in the middle.